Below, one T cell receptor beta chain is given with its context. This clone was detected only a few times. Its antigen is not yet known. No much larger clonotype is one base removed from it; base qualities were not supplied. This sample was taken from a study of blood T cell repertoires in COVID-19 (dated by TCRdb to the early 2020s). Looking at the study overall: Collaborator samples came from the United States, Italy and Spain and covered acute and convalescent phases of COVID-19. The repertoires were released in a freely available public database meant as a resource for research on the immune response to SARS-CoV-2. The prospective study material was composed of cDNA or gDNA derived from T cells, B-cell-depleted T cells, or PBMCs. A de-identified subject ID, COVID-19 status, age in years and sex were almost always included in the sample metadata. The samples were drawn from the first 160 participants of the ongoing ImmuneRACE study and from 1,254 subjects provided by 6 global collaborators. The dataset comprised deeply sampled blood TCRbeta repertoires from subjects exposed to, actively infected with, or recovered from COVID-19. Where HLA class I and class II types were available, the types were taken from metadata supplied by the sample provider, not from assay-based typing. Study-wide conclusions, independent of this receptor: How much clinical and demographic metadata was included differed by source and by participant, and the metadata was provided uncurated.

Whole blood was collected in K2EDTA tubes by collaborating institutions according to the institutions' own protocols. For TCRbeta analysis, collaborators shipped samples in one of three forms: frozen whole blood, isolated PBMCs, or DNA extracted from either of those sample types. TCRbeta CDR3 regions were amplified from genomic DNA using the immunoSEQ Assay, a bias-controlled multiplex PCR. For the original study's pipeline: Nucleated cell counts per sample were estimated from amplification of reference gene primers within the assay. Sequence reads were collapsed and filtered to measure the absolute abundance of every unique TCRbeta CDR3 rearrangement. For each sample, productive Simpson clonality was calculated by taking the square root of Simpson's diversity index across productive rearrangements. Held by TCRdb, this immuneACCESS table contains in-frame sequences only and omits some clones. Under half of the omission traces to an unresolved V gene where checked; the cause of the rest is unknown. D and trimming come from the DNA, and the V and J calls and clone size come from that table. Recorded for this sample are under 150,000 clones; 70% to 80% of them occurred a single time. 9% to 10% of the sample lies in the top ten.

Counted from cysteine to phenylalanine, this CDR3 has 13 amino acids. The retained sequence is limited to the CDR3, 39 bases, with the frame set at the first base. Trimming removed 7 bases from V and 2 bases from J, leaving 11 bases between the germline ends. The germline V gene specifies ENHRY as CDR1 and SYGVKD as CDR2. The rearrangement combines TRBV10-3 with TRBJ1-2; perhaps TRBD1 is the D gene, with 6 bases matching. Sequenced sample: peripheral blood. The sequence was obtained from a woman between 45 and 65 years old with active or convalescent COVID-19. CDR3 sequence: CAINPTGNYGYTF. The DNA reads TGTGCCATCAACCCGACAGGCAACTATGGCTACACCTTC.